A single sample is the source of the 15 T cell receptor beta chains below, sequenced in a study of blood T cell repertoires in COVID-19. Some clones are missing from TCRdb's copy, which holds only in-frame ones; the method was immunoSEQ multiplex PCR. The sample carries around 250,000 clones, 85% recorded once. Sequencing used peripheral blood. These receptors all come from a man aged 50-59 years with active or convalescent COVID-19.

CDR3 residues: CASALGGPVEQFF. As DNA, the CDR3 is TGTGCTAGTGCTCTGGGGGGGCCCGTTGAGCAGTTCTTC. This chain links TRBV12-5 with TRBJ2-1, with D possibly TRBD2 on 7 matching bases. Per the germline V gene, CDR1 is LGHNT and CDR2 is FRNRAP. V was shortened by 7 bases and J by 9 bases, with 16 bases between the two germline ends. This CDR3 spans 13 amino acids.

This chain joins TRBV7-9 and TRBJ1-2, with 7 bases fitting TRBD1. J lost 6 bases, V lost 4 bases, and 8 bases had no gene match. Germline CDR1 SEHNR, CDR2 FQNEAQ (reference sequence). The CDR3 loop spans 14 amino acids. The CDR3 protein is CASSSMTGSDGYTF. In DNA form, the CDR3 reads TGTGCCAGCAGCTCTATGACAGGGTCGGATGGCTACACCTTC.

This chain uses TRBV9 with TRBJ2-5; perhaps TRBD1 as D (6 bases). Trimming pared 2 bases from V and 0 bases from J, leaving 11 bases between. This CDR3 is 15 amino acids long. The germline CDR1 and CDR2 sequences are SGDLS and YYNGEE. This CDR3 is CASSVGGQYQETQYF. CDR3 nucleotides: TGTGCCAGCAGCGTCGGCGGACAGTACCAAGAGACCCAGTACTTC.

The chain recombines TRBV4-2 with TRBJ2-7; 7 bases line up with TRBD2. CDR1 LGHNA and CDR2 YNFKEQ come from the germline V gene. The CDR3 extends over 15 amino acids. Unmatched junction bases numbered 9, after V lost 2 bases and J lost 5 bases. CDR3 nucleotides: TGTGCCAGCAGCCAAAGAGCACCCGGGGGGAACGAGCAGTACTTC. Encoded protein: CASSQRAPGGNEQYF.

The CDR3 coding sequence is TGTGCCACCAGTGCAATACAGGGGGCTGCGCAGTATTTT. Residues: CATSAIQGAAQYF. The V gene is TRBV24-1, the J gene TRBJ2-3, with TRBD1 matching over 9 bases. With V trimmed by 5 bases and J by 10 bases, 6 bases remained unmatched. Germline V gives CDR1 KGHDR, CDR2 SFDVKD. The CDR3 contains 13 residues.

The J gene is TRBJ1-5, the V gene TRBV20-1; TRBD1 matches at 7 bases. CDR1 and CDR2 (germline): DFQATT, SNEGSKA (reference sequence). The J segment lost 4 bases and the V segment lost 3 bases, leaving 6 bases of the junction unmatched. The CDR3 runs to 14 residues. The CDR3 region is CSASGGTANQPQHF. As DNA, the CDR3 is TGCAGTGCTAGTGGCGGGACAGCGAATCAGCCCCAGCATTTT.

The chain combines TRBV5-5 with TRBJ2-1; 10 nucleotides match TRBD2. J was trimmed by 7 bases and V by 7 bases; bases with no gene match: 8. Germline loops: CDR1 SGHKS, CDR2 YYEKEE (reference sequence). The length of the CDR3 is 14 residues. The CDR3 spells CASQAGGQGNEQFF. Here the CDR3 DNA reads TGTGCCAGCCAAGCGGGAGGGCAAGGTAATGAGCAGTTCTTC.

This chain links TRBV12-2 with TRBJ1-3; the listed D gene, TRBD1, was not tested against the DNA. TRBV12-2 is annotated as a pseudogene. This CDR3 spans 18 amino acids. The CDR3 bases are TGTGCAAGTCGCTTAGCCGTGTGGCAGGGGACCTCTGGAAACACCATATATTTT. Its protein is CASRLAVWQGTSGNTIYF.

Note on this clone: Distinct nucleotide sequences in the sample also encode this CDR3. This chain joins TRBV29-1 and TRBJ1-1; the match to TRBD1 covers 10 bases. The CDR3 has 12 residues. V was clipped by 4 bases and J by 7 bases; unmatched bases: 3. Looked up from germline, CDR1 is SQVTM and CDR2 is ANQGSEA. The CDR3, as DNA: TGCAGCGTTGGGGGACAGGGGAATGAAGCTTTCTTT. It specifies CSVGGQGNEAFF.

This clone was seen only a few times. The rearrangement links TRBV28 to TRBJ1-6; a possible D gene is TRBD1 (5 bases). This CDR3 is built from 16 residues. Deletions cut 6 bases from V and 1 base from J, with 13 bases between. Germline V CDR1 and CDR2: MDHEN, SYDVKM. CDR3 region: CASSGARGSYNSPLHF. Here the CDR3 DNA reads TGTGCCAGCAGCGGAGCCCGGGGGTCCTATAATTCACCCCTCCACTTT.

In its sample, this clone was seen a few times. The genes are TRBV29-1 and TRBJ1-1; maybe TRBD1 (6 bases). Germline values: CDR1 SQVTM, CDR2 ANQGSEA. With 7 bases removed from V and 0 bases from J, the gap between germline ends came to 12 bases. This CDR3 is built from 13 residues. CDR3 amino acids: CSARQDLNTEAFF. The DNA of the CDR3 is TGCAGCGCCCGACAGGATTTGAACACTGAAGCTTTCTTT.

The chain links TRBV28 to TRBJ2-1, with D unclear. CDR1 and CDR2 (germline): MDHEN, SYDVKM. The CDR3 totals 16 residues. V shed 4 bases and J shed 0 bases, with 13 bases lying between them. CDR3 residues: CASSSPGPSSYNEQFF. In DNA form, the CDR3 reads TGTGCCAGCAGTTCCCCCGGTCCGAGCTCCTACAATGAGCAGTTCTTC.

This clone was found once. The chain joins TRBV19 to TRBJ1-5, with D possibly TRBD1 on 5 matching bases. The CDR3 is 15 amino acids. CDR1 is LNHDA and CDR2 is SQIVND in the germline V gene (reference sequence). Trimming removed 1 base from V and 6 bases from J, with 13 bases in between. CDR3: CASSIGWQGGQPQHF. The CDR3 DNA reads as TGTGCCAGTAGTATAGGATGGCAGGGCGGTCAGCCCCAGCATTTT.

A few counts support this clone. The rearrangement joins TRBV6-6 to TRBJ1-3, with unresolved D. The CDR3 is 15 amino acids. The V gene's germline CDR1 is MNHNY and CDR2 SVGAGI (reference sequence). Trimming pared 6 bases from V and 0 bases from J, leaving 12 bases between. This CDR3 is CASRDGLISGNTIYF. The CDR3, as DNA: TGTGCCAGCAGGGACGGACTGATCTCTGGAAACACCATATATTTT.

The chain recombines TRBV9 with TRBJ2-3; TRBD2 might be the D (6 bases). Germline CDR1 and CDR2: SGDLS and YYNGEE. Trimming pared 0 bases from V and 5 bases from J, leaving 13 bases between. This CDR3 comprises 15 residues. The CDR3 here is CASSVEGTRGDTQYF. CDR3 DNA sequence: TGTGCCAGCAGCGTAGAAGGGACTCGCGGAGATACGCAGTATTTT.